The rows below give T cell receptor beta chains drawn from one sample of a study of cytomegalovirus exposure and HLA in healthy donors. Sequencing was performed with immunoSEQ multiplex PCR; in TCRdb, only in-frame clones are kept and a portion is missing. The sample lists 130,000 to 150,000 clones; approximately 80% were seen once. The material sequenced was PBMCs. The receptors here all came from a woman younger than 30 in good health and CMV-seropositive. Both conserved end residues are trimmed from each CDR3. The order of the fields is V gene, J gene, CDR3 protein.

V gene: TRBV27
J gene: TRBJ2-1
CDR3 protein: ASLADRAGYNEQF

V gene: TRBV10-3
J gene: TRBJ1-1
CDR3 protein: AISEHREAF

V gene: TRBV9
J gene: TRBJ2-1
CDR3 protein: ASTRSTSGGVYNEQF

V gene: TRBV6-5
J gene: TRBJ2-7
CDR3 protein: ASSTGGGAVYEQY

V gene: TRBV6-6
J gene: TRBJ2-5
CDR3 protein: ASTRRGYSQETQY

V gene: TRBV19
J gene: TRBJ1-5
CDR3 protein: ASSIAGVRNQPQH

V gene: TRBV5-6
J gene: TRBJ1-2
CDR3 protein: ASSFLGGGLLYGYT

V gene: TRBV5-4
J gene: TRBJ2-3
CDR3 protein: ASRTSGGATDTQY

V gene: TRBV6-5
J gene: TRBJ1-1
CDR3 protein: ASRSTGWGTEAF

V gene: TRBV11-2
J gene: TRBJ2-2
CDR3 protein: ASSFSQETARFGELF

V gene: TRBV9
J gene: TRBJ1-5
CDR3 protein: ASSEGQAVDQPQH

V gene: TRBV19
J gene: TRBJ1-5
CDR3 protein: ASSVDSFGQPQH

V gene: TRBV6-5
J gene: NA
CDR3 protein: ASKTGADYEQY

V gene: TRBV6-5
J gene: TRBJ2-7
CDR3 protein: ASSYVVGSYEQY

V gene: TRBV6-5
J gene: TRBJ1-1
CDR3 protein: ASSRDGSYTEAF

V gene: TRBV7-9
J gene: TRBJ2-1
CDR3 protein: ASSLGVLGQIFNEQF

V gene: TRBV19
J gene: TRBJ1-1
CDR3 protein: ASGTEAEAF

V gene: TRBV7-9
J gene: TRBJ2-1
CDR3 protein: ASSWSGNEQF

V gene: TRBV6-5
J gene: TRBJ2-7
CDR3 protein: ASSYDTSGYEQY

V gene: TRBV27
J gene: TRBJ2-1
CDR3 protein: ASSLYNEQF

V gene: TRBV12-5
J gene: TRBJ2-7
CDR3 protein: ASGLTSLTVMPYEQY

V gene: TRBV2
J gene: TRBJ2-5
CDR3 protein: ASRGEWDMKTLETQY

V gene: TRBV19
J gene: TRBJ1-5
CDR3 protein: ASSISQALNQPQH

V gene: TRBV7-6
J gene: TRBJ1-3
CDR3 protein: ASSLAGGAGSGNTIY